The T cell receptor (beta chain) under discussion was sequenced for a study of vaccination effects on CD4 cells after COVID-19. Sequenced by immunoSEQ multiplex PCR; TCRdb stores in-frame clones only, minus some. Among tens of thousands of clones listed, roughly 76% were seen once. As for this clone: As yet, its antigen is unknown.

Viral peptide pools were used in the ViraFEST assay to expand antigen-specific CD4+ T cells, and sequencing came afterward. Isolating CD4+ T cells followed approximately 11 days of culture. The germline V gene encodes CDR1 SGHRS and CDR2 YFSETQ. Trimming took 3 bases from V and 6 from J, leaving 17 bases between them. This CDR3 is built from 15 residues. This TCR was sampled from a human donor who received a COVID-19 vaccine. The source material was CD4+ T cells from PBMCs cultured with HCoV-229E spike peptides, sampled before COVID-19 vaccination. The rearrangement joins TRBV5-1 to TRBJ2-3; D ambiguous. In nucleotides, the CDR3 is TGCGCCAGCAGCTCGACACCCGGGCCAGAGGATACGCAGTATTTT. This sequence encodes CASSSTPGPEDTQYF.